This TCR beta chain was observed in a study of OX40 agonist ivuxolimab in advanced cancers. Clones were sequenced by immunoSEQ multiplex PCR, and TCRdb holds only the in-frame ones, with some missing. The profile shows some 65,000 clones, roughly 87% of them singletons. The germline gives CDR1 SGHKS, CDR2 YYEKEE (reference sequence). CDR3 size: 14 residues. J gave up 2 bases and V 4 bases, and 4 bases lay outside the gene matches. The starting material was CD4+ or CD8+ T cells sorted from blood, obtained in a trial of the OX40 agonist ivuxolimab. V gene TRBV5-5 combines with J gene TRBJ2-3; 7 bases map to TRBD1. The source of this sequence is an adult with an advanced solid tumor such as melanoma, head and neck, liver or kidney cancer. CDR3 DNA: TGTGCCAGCAGCCTGACAGGGAACACAGATACGCAGTATTTT. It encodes CASSLTGNTDTQYF.